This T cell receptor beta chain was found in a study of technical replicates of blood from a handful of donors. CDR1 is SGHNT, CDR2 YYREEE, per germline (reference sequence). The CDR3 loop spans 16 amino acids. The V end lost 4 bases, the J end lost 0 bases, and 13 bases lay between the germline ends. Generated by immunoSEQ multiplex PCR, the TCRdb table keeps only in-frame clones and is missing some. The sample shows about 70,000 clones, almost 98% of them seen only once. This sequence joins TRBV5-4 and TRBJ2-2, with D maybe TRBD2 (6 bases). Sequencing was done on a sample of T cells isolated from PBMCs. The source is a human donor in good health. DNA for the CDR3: TGTGCCAGCAGCCAGAGGAGGGTTTCGAACACCGGGGAGCTGTTTTTT. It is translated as CASSQRRVSNTGELFF.